This T cell receptor (beta chain) was identified in a study of graft-versus-host responses after intestinal transplantation. This CDR3 is 13 amino acids long. Germline V gene lookup returns CDR1 MNHEY and CDR2 SVGAGI. V was clipped by 6 bases and J by 3 bases, with 10 bases between them. Data came from immunoSEQ multiplex PCR; TCRdb stores just in-frame clones and leaves some out. Of just over 85,000 clones in the sample, 92% were seen once. As to this clone: Its antigen remains unknown.

This clonotype was obtained from a human donor who was the organ donor for an intestinal transplant. The chain has TRBV6-5 and TRBJ2-3; a possible D gene is TRBD2 (6 bases). Here the sequenced sample was unstimulated CD8+ T cells sorted from spleen or lymph node cells, taken before transplant. The CDR3 nucleotides are TGTGCCAGCAGCCCGGGACTTACAGATACGCAGTATTTT. It translates to CASSPGLTDTQYF.